The 21 T cell receptor beta chains given below trace back to one sample, sequenced in a study of T-cell memory formation after mild COVID-19. TCRdb processed the 5' RACE reads anew with MiXCR; each CDR3 protein has one entry. Seen here are 350,000 to 550,000 distinct CDR3 sequences, about a sixth observed once, and the top ten hold under 25%. The sample was PBMCs or a T cell subset sorted from them (not recorded which). The receptor source for this set is a man younger than 30 who had mild COVID-19 (a few samples of this study predate the infection). Cell type and time point are not known.

The CDR3 nucleotides read TGTGTCAGCGGTCCGGGCGCGGAACCCCCCTATGTC. Encoded protein: CVSGPGAEPPYV. The V gene is TRBV7-9, the J gene TRBJ2-7, with D possibly being TRBD2 (5 bases). This CDR3 spans 12 amino acids. CDR1 SEHNR and CDR2 FQNEAQ come from the germline V gene (reference sequence).

This chain links TRBV7-3 with TRBJ1-5, with D perhaps TRBD1 (6 bases). The CDR3 has 16 amino acids. Germline V gene lookup returns CDR1 SGHTA and CDR2 FQGTGA. Trimming removed 5 bases from V and 6 bases from J, with 20 bases in between. CDR3 nucleotides: TGTGCCAGCAGCGCGCCGAGCGGAGGGGGAGGTCAGCCCCAGCATTTT. Protein sequence: CASSAPSGGGGQPQHF.

This rearrangement joins TRBV4-1 to TRBJ2-3; TRBD2 matches 11 bases. Germline assignment: CDR1 MGHRA and CDR2 YSYEKL. After removal of 3 bases from V and 11 bases from J, the junction contained 4 bases not matched to a gene. This CDR3 spans 13 amino acids. The CDR3 loop is CASSQGLAAGQYF. The CDR3 DNA is TGCGCCAGCAGCCAGGGACTAGCGGCGGGGCAGTATTTT.

In its sample, this clonotype was seen many times. The chain combines TRBV9 with TRBJ1-3; D gene uncertain. The ends were cut back, 4 bases at V and 0 bases at J, with 11 bases in the middle. Germline CDR1 is SGDLS and CDR2 is YYNGEE. The CDR3 covers 15 residues. CDR3 sequence: CASSPPGSSGNTIYF. The CDR3 nucleotides read TGTGCCAGCAGCCCACCCGGGAGCTCTGGAAACACCATATATTTT.

The J gene is TRBJ1-4, the V gene TRBV4-3; D may be TRBD1 (5 bases). The CDR3 extends over 14 amino acids. V lost 5 bases and J 7 bases, leaving 14 bases between the germline ends. Germline values: CDR1 LGHNA, CDR2 YSLEER. The CDR3 DNA sequence: TGCGCCAGCAGCTCAATGGGGACGCCTGAAAAACTGTTTTTT. Translation gives CASSSMGTPEKLFF.

This clonotype came up a few times. The chain uses TRBV7-8 and TRBJ2-3, with 8 nucleotides matching TRBD1. The CDR3 loop spans 17 amino acids. Germline trimming cut 5 bases from V and 2 bases from J; bases unmatched to any gene: 12. Germline CDR1 is SGHVS and CDR2 is FQNEAQ. CDR3 in amino acids: CASSPHPRQGATDTQYF. CDR3 bases: TGTGCCAGCAGCCCTCACCCCCGCCAGGGGGCCACAGATACGCAGTATTTT.

This clonotype has a handful of counts. The J gene is TRBJ2-3, the V gene TRBV10-3; D remains ambiguous. This CDR3 spans 14 amino acids. The germline V gene encodes CDR1 ENHRY and CDR2 SYGVKD. V shed 2 bases and J shed 2 bases, with 8 bases lying between them. CDR3 protein: CAISEGGPTDTQYF. CDR3 in DNA: TGTGCCATCAGTGAGGGCGGCCCCACAGATACGCAGTATTTT.

V usage is TRBV18 and J usage is TRBJ2-3; either TRBD1 or TRBD2 may fit D (5 bases each). The CDR3 extends over 17 amino acids. Deletions cut 5 bases from V and 0 bases from J, with 18 bases between. From germline, CDR1 is KGHSH and CDR2 LQKENI. CDR3 sequence (DNA): TGTGCCAGCTCAGCGAAAACCGGGACGGTGAGCACAGATACGCAGTATTTT. Its protein product is CASSAKTGTVSTDTQYF.

This clonotype was seen only a few times. The chain has TRBV20-1 and TRBJ2-4; D is tentatively TRBD1 or TRBD2 (6 bases each). This CDR3 is built from 17 residues. CDR1 DFQATT and CDR2 SNEGSKA come from the germline V gene (reference sequence). The V gene lost 5 bases and the J gene lost 2 bases, with 22 bases spanning the gap. The CDR3 DNA is TGCAGTGCTTCCCACGTAGGGGGGCTCTTAACCAAAAACATTCAGTACTTC. This codes for CSASHVGGLLTKNIQYF.

This chain joins TRBV5-1 and TRBJ2-7, with TRBD2 matching over 8 bases. CDR1 and CDR2 from the germline V gene are SGHRS and YFSETQ. Trimming took 8 bases from V and 9 from J; bases not matched to a gene: 7. There are 11 residues in the CDR3. CDR3 sequence (DNA): TGCGCCAGGCCGGGAGGGGGACGGCAGTACGTC. Protein product: CARPGGGRQYV.

This clonotype was detected ten times or more. This chain joins TRBV4-1 and TRBJ2-3; 7 bases are a match to TRBD1. Germline-derived CDR1 and CDR2 are MGHRA and YSYEKL. V was clipped by 4 bases and J by 8 bases; unmatched bases: 6. This CDR3 has 13 residues. CDR3 sequence: CASSLQGVGTQYF. The CDR3 nucleotides read TGCGCCAGCAGCCTCCAGGGGGTGGGTACGCAGTATTTT.

The rearrangement uses TRBV20-1 and TRBJ2-1; 11 bases are a match to TRBD2. Germline V lookup: CDR1 DFQATT, CDR2 SNEGSKA (reference sequence). This CDR3 spans 15 amino acids. V gave up 7 bases and J gave up 3 bases; unmatched junction bases: 8. The chain's CDR3 is CSVGASGGIYNEQFF. The DNA for the CDR3 is TGCAGTGTCGGGGCTAGCGGGGGGATCTACAATGAGCAGTTCTTC.

This clonotype was detected only a few times. The chain links TRBV4-1 to TRBJ1-3, with 10 bases fitting TRBD1. CDR1 and CDR2 (germline): MGHRA, YSYEKL. V dropped 1 base and J dropped 8; count of bases not matched to a gene: 17. The CDR3 totals 19 residues. The CDR3 DNA is TGCGCCAGCAGCCAAGCGACCGGGACAGGGGTTTCGTTGTCAGACACCATATATTTT. This translates into CASSQATGTGVSLSDTIYF.

This sequence joins TRBV5-5 and TRBJ2-7; unclear D gene. V lost 0 bases, J lost 5 bases, and 9 bases lay in between. This CDR3 spans 13 amino acids. Germline values: CDR1 SGHKS, CDR2 YYEKEE (reference sequence). The CDR3 DNA sequence: TGTGCCAGCAGCTTGGGCAGTTTCCACGAGCAGTACGTC. Protein product: CASSLGSFHEQYV.

V usage is TRBV7-9 and J usage is TRBJ1-1; D remains ambiguous. The germline CDR1 and CDR2 sequences are SEHNR and FQNEAQ (reference sequence). The CDR3 totals 13 residues. Trimming cost V 4 bases and J 7 bases, with 13 bases left between them. The CDR3 here is CASSSFILGEAFF. DNA of the CDR3: TGTGCCAGCAGCTCTTTCATACTAGGTGAAGCTTTCTTT.

This clonotype was detected a few times. CDR3 sequence reads: CASSSQGAGQPQHF. The DNA of the CDR3 is TGCGCCAGCAGCTCACAGGGGGCAGGCCAGCCCCAGCATTTT. The J gene is TRBJ1-5, the V gene TRBV5-1, with 9 nucleotides matching TRBD1. CDR3 length: 14 residues. V was pared by 3 bases and J by 7 bases, with 5 bases of the junction left unmatched. Germline V gives CDR1 SGHRS, CDR2 YFSETQ. Filled out from reference TRBV5-1 and TRBJ1-5, the complete variable domain reads KAGVTQTPRYLIKTRGQQVTLSCSPISGHRSVSWYQQTPGQGLQFLFEYFSETQRNKGNFPGRFSGRQFSNSRSEMNVSTLELGDSALYLCASSSQGAGQPQHFGDGTRLSIL.

Ten or more counts support this clonotype. V and J are TRBV20-1 and TRBJ2-1; TRBD2 matches at 10 bases. CDR1 and CDR2 (germline): DFQATT, SNEGSKA (reference sequence). There are 14 residues in the CDR3. V lost 3 bases and J lost 9; bases outside the gene matches: 8. The CDR3: CSASLASGGSEQFF. The CDR3 DNA reads as TGCAGTGCTAGTCTGGCTAGCGGGGGAAGTGAGCAGTTCTTC.

This clonotype was counted at least ten times. The gene calls are TRBV7-9 and TRBJ2-7; 8 nucleotides line up with TRBD1. CDR1 is SEHNR and CDR2 is FQNEAQ in the germline V gene (reference sequence). The CDR3 is made up of 14 amino acids. Trimming took 6 bases from V and 0 from J; bases not matched to a gene: 4. As DNA, the CDR3 is TGTGCCAGCAGGTCCAGGGGGCCCTCCTACGAGCAGTACTTC. It codes for CASRSRGPSYEQYF.

In its sample, this clonotype was seen a few times. The rearrangement joins TRBV11-1 to TRBJ2-7; 9 nucleotides match TRBD1. Germline V gene lookup returns CDR1 SGHAT and CDR2 FQDESV (reference sequence). The J segment lost 5 bases and the V segment lost 5 bases, leaving 4 bases of the junction unmatched. This CDR3 has 13 amino acids. CDR3 nucleotides: TGTGCCAGCAGCGGACAGGGGTCCCACGAGCAGTACTTC. It is translated as CASSGQGSHEQYF.

J is TRBJ1-1 and V is TRBV7-2; 9 positions agree with TRBD1. Trimming at V came to 1 base and at J to 6 bases, leaving 9 bases not matched to a gene. CDR1 is SGHTA, CDR2 FQGNSA, per germline. The CDR3 totals 16 residues. The CDR3 spells CASSLGGTGPVPEAFF. In DNA form, the CDR3 reads TGTGCCAGCAGCTTAGGAGGGACAGGGCCCGTTCCTGAAGCTTTCTTT.

This clonotype was seen a few times. The genes are TRBV7-6 and TRBJ2-1; either TRBD1 or TRBD2 may supply D (5 bases each). This CDR3 is built from 14 residues. Between the trimmed V and J ends, which lost 2 bases and 5 bases, there was a span of 10 bases. Germline values: CDR1 SGHVS, CDR2 FNYEAQ. The CDR3 loop is CASSLRRGDNEQFF. In DNA form, the CDR3 reads TGTGCCAGCAGCTTACGTCGAGGGGACAATGAGCAGTTCTTC.